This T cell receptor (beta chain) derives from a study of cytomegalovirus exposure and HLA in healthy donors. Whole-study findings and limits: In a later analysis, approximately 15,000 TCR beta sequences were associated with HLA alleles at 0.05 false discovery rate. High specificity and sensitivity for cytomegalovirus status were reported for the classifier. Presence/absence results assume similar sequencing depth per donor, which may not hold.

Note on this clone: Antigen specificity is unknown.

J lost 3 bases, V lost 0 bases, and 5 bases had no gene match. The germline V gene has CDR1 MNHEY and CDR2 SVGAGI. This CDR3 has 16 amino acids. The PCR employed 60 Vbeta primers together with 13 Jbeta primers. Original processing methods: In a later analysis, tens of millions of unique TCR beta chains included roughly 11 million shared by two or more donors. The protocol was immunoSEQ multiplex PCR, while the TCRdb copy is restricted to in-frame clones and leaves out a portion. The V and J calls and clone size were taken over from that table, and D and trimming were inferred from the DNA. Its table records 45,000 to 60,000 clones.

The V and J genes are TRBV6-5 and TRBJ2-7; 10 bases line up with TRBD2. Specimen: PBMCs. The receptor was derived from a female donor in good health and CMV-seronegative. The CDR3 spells CASSYSSGTSVYEQYF. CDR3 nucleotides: TGTGCCAGCAGTTACTCTTCGGGGACTAGCGTCTACGAGCAGTACTTC.